The TCR beta chain under discussion was sequenced for a study of cytomegalovirus exposure and HLA in healthy donors (dated by TCRdb to between 2016 and 2019). Background on the whole study: An earlier analysis of 587 of the donors reported 250 to 350 Gb of sequence data and around 110 million unique TCR beta sequences from 150 million to 200 million T cells. An early release covering approximately 600 HLA-typed donors comprised about 300 gigabases of sequencing data and 65 million to 100 million unique TCR sequences. Among the 398 genotyped donors, more than 70% belonged to the genetic ancestry cluster associated with self-reported Caucasian donors. The study aimed to test whether signatures of past pathogen exposure could be identified by cataloging public T cell receptors. The study profiled the T cell repertoires of 666 subjects by immunosequencing and related them to cytomegalovirus serostatus. Besides the first cohort of around 670 subjects, a separate validation cohort made up of 120 different subjects was used. High-throughput TCR immunosequencing, statistical association of individual TCRs with disease status, and machine learning were combined to predict cytomegalovirus infection status. A later analysis re-examined previously published TCR beta repertoires from about 700 donors and added high-resolution HLA genotyping to investigate patterns of TCR occurrence. Rather than drawing on any new phenotypic data, the later analysis identified candidate immune exposures from TCR beta sequences and the way those sequences occurred across donors. An earlier analysis of around 640 of the donors used high-throughput TCR beta sequencing to judge whether each TCR beta V gene segment behaved as functional or pseudogenic. Alongside the repertoire data, information on donor age, sex, ethnicity and CMV serostatus was compiled. A later genetic analysis used genome-wide SNP genotypes for about three fifths of the 666 donors, treating that subset as a discovery cohort. All discovery cohort repertoires had been generated using a single sequencing platform. Both class I and class II loci were covered by HLA typing, at four-digit resolution. The number of donors typed differed by locus, with roughly 629-640 for A, B, C, DRB1 and DQB1, roughly 520 for DQA1, 606 for DPA1, and approximately 470 for DPB1. Because of strong linkage in the cohort, five DR-DQ haplotypes were treated as single units for association and clustering. On average, 235,054 unique TCR beta nucleotide sequences were sequenced per donor among about 400 genotyped donors of the cohort, with around 19% of those sequences being non-productive.

On this clone itself: What this receptor recognizes is not known. No much larger clone exists at a distance of one base, and base qualities are not known.

The library relied on the immunoSEQ multiplex PCR assay. A mixture of 60 forward primers for TCR Vbeta segments and 13 reverse primers for TCR Jbeta segments was used in the multiplex PCR. Amplification of the CDR3 region of rearranged TCR beta genes was performed with a multiplex PCR assay on genomic DNA. The Illumina HiSeq System was used to sequence the amplified TCR beta libraries as 87-base-pair reads. In the source study's methods: A later analysis tallied around 82 million unique TCR beta chains across the roughly 610 repertoires, and some 10 million of those chains were shared by two or more donors. To remove PCR and sequencing errors, raw reads were error-corrected and collapsed into unique sequences using a nearest-neighbor algorithm that merged closely related sequences. Alignment of CDR3 sequences to IMGT reference sequences was used to assign V, D and J gene segments. Each retained sequence needed at least a six-nucleotide match to both a V gene segment and a J gene segment. Rearrangements were called productive when the CDR3 lacked stop codons and stayed in frame with V and J; all others were non-productive. Following IMGT convention, CDR3 was defined as the stretch from the second conserved V-encoded cysteine up to the conserved J-encoded phenylalanine. The earlier analysis of about 560 of the donors excluded any sequence lacking an unambiguous match to a single V gene segment. An earlier analysis of a few hundred of the donors called V segments functional above 56.7% productive rearrangements and segregating when the between-donor standard deviation exceeded 5%. A statistical classification framework was built for diagnosing cytomegalovirus status from the catalog of TCR beta chain sequences. In a later analysis, TCR nucleotide sequences were compared against IMGT/GENE-DB human TR gene sequences so that V and J genes could be assigned. In a later analysis, CDR3 sequences and most-parsimonious VDJ recombination scenarios were assigned using the TCRdist pipeline. In a later analysis, every TCR beta chain was defined by the combination of its CDR3 amino acid sequence and its V-gene family, and reads without a unique V-gene family were dropped. As a way to deal with suspected cross-contamination and a sequencing artifact, a later analysis dropped roughly 620 nucleotide sequences that were highly shared and had low generation probability. In a later analysis, a clonal expansion index was calculated for each public chain from normalized within-repertoire ranks of inferred template counts. A later analysis computed generation probabilities with a VDJ recombination model fitted to out-of-frame rearrangements, and checked the results against IGoR. In a later analysis, hypergeometric tests were used to score TCR-TCR, TCR-HLA and TCR-CMV co-occurrence, with a repertoire-size bias correction applied to TCR pairs. To estimate false discovery rates, a later analysis permuted the HLA or CMV assignments 20 times. In a later analysis, co-occurring TCRs were grouped using DBSCAN, and TCRdist sequence similarity was added for clustering within HLA-allele-positive subsets. Co-occurrence clustering excluded repertoires with fewer than 30,000 or more than 120,000 public chains, plus five with anomalous nucleotide sharing. As stored in TCRdb, this immuneACCESS dataset retains in-frame rearrangements with V and J assigned. A fraction of the clones does not appear; measured against another copy, unresolved V genes explain less than half of the discrepancy, and the remainder lacks a known reason. That table is the source of V, J and clone size, and D and trimming were worked out from the DNA. This sample lists under 300,000 clones; approximately 81% were detected once. 8% of the sample belongs to the ten largest clones.

In total, approximately 610 healthy bone marrow donors made up the cohort. Cohort members were all nominally healthy when sampled, although unrecorded immune exposures were likely present. The donor was CMV seropositive and was included in the group of 250 to 300 seropositive cohort members. Each donor provided a peripheral blood sample, and peripheral blood mononuclear cells were used for TCR beta sequencing. Genomic DNA extraction from the blood cell samples was performed with the Qiagen DNeasy Blood Extraction Kit. What the work shows at the level of the full study, not this receptor alone: A few of the identified cytomegalovirus-associated TCR beta chains were confirmed in vitro to be specific for cytomegalovirus antigens. Most TCR sequences were seen in very few donors, while some public TCRs were found in many individuals. Because counts were too low, some 17 rarely observed V segments, including chromosome 9 orphons, were left out of the earlier analysis of 587 of the donors. In the study, 150 to 200 TCR beta chains were listed as associated with cytomegalovirus. In a later analysis, the rate of TCR association differed among HLA loci, with DRB1 alleles having the most associated TCRs and HLA-C alleles having the fewest. Roughly uniform sequencing depth across donors was assumed in presence/absence analyses, although this assumption may not hold. Compared with the approximately 720-donor mean, donors in an Asian-associated ancestry cluster had fewer N-insertions in productive TCRs, according to a later genetic analysis. The classifier was reported to diagnose cytomegalovirus status with high specificity and sensitivity in both the original cohort and the validation cohort. A group of highly shared sequence variants was considered likely to be a technical artifact of the sequencing pipeline. In this cohort, only TCR beta chains were sequenced, and detectable features were limited by the absence of alpha or paired-chain data. Several of the top co-occurrence clusters appeared to be linked to parvovirus B19, influenza, CMV and Epstein-Barr virus, according to a later analysis. Most CMV-associated TCR beta chains appeared to be HLA-restricted in a later analysis, and the HLA associations seemed to be driven largely by CMV exposure. A later analysis associated 15,000 to 20,000 TCR beta sequences with specific HLA alleles at a false discovery rate of 0.05. In a later genetic analysis, a missense DCLRE1C variant was associated with V-gene and J-gene trimming of TCR beta chains, and the association was replicated in an independent cohort. A further reported finding was that TCR beta sequences accurately predicted the HLA-A and HLA-B alleles for most subjects in the first cohort. Because some donors lacked HLA typing at each locus, the association tests relied only on the typed subset. Some IMGT-functional V segments, including TRBV6-2 and TRBV6-3, could not be distinguished by the 87-base-pair reads and were therefore excluded. Correlated functional status among segregating V segments might reflect linkage disequilibrium, but an unknown experimental factor could not be ruled out. The only immune exposure information available for the cohort was CMV serostatus. The authors suggested that the approach could potentially be generalized to other disease states and immunological phenotypes. In an earlier analysis of under 600 of the donors, most TCR beta V segments were observed in productive rearrangements about 87% or about 30% of the time, broadly matching IMGT annotations. When HLA alleles, especially DR and DQ, strongly co-occurred, TCR associations were difficult to assign to individual alleles. In a later analysis, HLA-associated TCR beta chains were found to be more clonally expanded and to have lower generation probabilities than equally common non-associated chains.

From the cysteine up to the phenylalanine, the CDR3 has a length of 17 residues. Just the 51-base CDR3 DNA is kept, in frame starting at base 1. V gives up 6 bases and J gives up 7 bases, and the segment between their germline ends measures 22 bases. CDR1 and CDR2 are read off the germline V gene (reference sequence) as MNHEY and SMNVEV. The V and J genes are TRBV27 and TRBJ1-6; no D gene is confidently identified. This sequence was found in a woman aged 55-70 years in good health and CMV-seropositive. What was sequenced was PBMCs. The encoded CDR3 is CASSYRRGTMENSPLHF. The DNA sequence follows: TGTGCCAGCAGCTACCGACGGGGTACCATGGAGAATTCACCCCTCCACTTT.